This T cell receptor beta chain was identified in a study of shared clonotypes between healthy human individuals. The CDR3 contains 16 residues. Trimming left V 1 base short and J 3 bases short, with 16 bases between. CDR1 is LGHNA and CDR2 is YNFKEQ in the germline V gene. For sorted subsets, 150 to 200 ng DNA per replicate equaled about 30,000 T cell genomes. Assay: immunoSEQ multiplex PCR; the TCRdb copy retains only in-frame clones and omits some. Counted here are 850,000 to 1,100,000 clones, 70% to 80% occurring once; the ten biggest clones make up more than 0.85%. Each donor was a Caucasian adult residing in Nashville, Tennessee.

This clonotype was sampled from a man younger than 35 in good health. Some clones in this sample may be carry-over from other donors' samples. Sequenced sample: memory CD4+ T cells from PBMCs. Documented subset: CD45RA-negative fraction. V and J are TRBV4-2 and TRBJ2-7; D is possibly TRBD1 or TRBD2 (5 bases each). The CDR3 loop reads CASSQADGAGSYEQYF. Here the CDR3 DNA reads TGTGCCAGCAGCCAAGCTGACGGAGCAGGGAGCTACGAGCAGTACTTC.